The 30 T cell receptor beta chains reported below all come from one sample, sequenced in a study of identical twins' blood T cells. Each CDR3 protein gets one entry after TCRdb re-called the 5' RACE reads with MiXCR. The repertoire includes fewer than 450,000 distinct CDR3 sequences, over 25% of them detected once, and about 6% sits in the top ten. Sequenced input: PBMCs. Receptor source: a woman aged 18-49 years in good health.

The chain carries TRBV10-3 and TRBJ2-5; D is unclear. There are 14 residues in the CDR3. Germline V lookup: CDR1 ENHRY, CDR2 SYGVKD. V was cut by 4 bases and J by 5 bases, with 14 bases left in between. As DNA, the CDR3 is TGTGCCATCAGTGGCCCCGACCCCGGGGAGACCCAGTACTTC. Its translation is CAISGPDPGETQYF.

This clonotype was seen ten or more times. This sequence joins TRBV29-1 and TRBJ1-1; maybe TRBD1 (5 bases). This CDR3 region has 13 residues. Germline values: CDR1 SQVTM, CDR2 ANQGSEA. The V gene lost 1 base and the J gene lost 3 bases, with 9 bases spanning the gap. CDR3 DNA sequence: TGCAGCGTTGAAGGCAGGGAATACACTGAAGCTTTCTTT. Protein product: CSVEGREYTEAFF.

The chain employs TRBV10-2 and TRBJ2-2, with D perhaps TRBD1 or TRBD2 (5 bases each). Per germline, CDR1 WSHSY and CDR2 SAAADI. The CDR3 spans 15 residues. The V gene lost 4 bases and the J gene lost 3 bases, with 12 bases spanning the gap. DNA of the CDR3: TGCGCCAGCAGTGTCACGGGACCAGACACCGGGGAGCTGTTTTTT. Its translation is CASSVTGPDTGELFF.

The V gene is TRBV12-5, the J gene TRBJ2-1, with TRBD1 matching 9 bases. There are 14 residues in the CDR3. With V trimmed by 1 base and J by 5 bases, 0 bases remained unmatched. The V gene's germline CDR1 is LGHNT and CDR2 FRNRAP. For the CDR3, the DNA is TGTGCTAGTGGTTTGGGACAGGGGGACAATGAGCAGTTCTTC. This sequence encodes CASGLGQGDNEQFF.

CDR3 protein: CASSSGLRRGGYTF. The CDR3 nucleotides read TGTGCCAGCAGTTCCGGCCTCCGGCGGGGTGGCTACACCTTC. The chain carries TRBV12-3 or TRBV12-4 and TRBJ1-2; no clear D. Trimming took 4 bases from V and 7 from J, leaving 16 bases between them. The CDR3 sequence is 14 residues long.

This clonotype was detected a few times. V usage is TRBV29-1 and J usage is TRBJ2-7; D is unclear. Trimming took 4 bases from V and 2 from J, leaving 12 bases between them. This CDR3 comprises 13 residues. Germline V gene sequence: CDR1 SQVTM, CDR2 ANQGSEA. The CDR3 DNA follows: TGCAGCGTTGTCGGTTCGAGGACCTACGAGCAGTACTTC. Protein product: CSVVGSRTYEQYF.

This clonotype turned up a few times. This chain links TRBV30 with TRBJ1-1; TRBD1 matches 7 bases. Germline CDR1 reads GTSNPN; CDR2 reads SVGIG (reference sequence). The CDR3 length is 14 residues. With V trimmed by 4 bases and J by 5 bases, 10 bases remained unmatched. The CDR3 here is CAWMHRGRGTEAFF. The CDR3 DNA follows: TGTGCCTGGATGCACAGGGGACGGGGAACTGAAGCTTTCTTT.

J is TRBJ1-5 and V is TRBV6-2 or TRBV6-3, with TRBD1 identical over 7 bases. The CDR3 has 17 residues. Germline assignment: CDR1 MNHEY and CDR2 SVGEGT. Trimming at V came to 6 bases and at J to 4 bases, leaving 15 bases not matched to a gene. CDR3 DNA sequence: TGTGCCAGCAGCCCGGGACAGATTTGGGCGACTAATCAGCCCCAGCATTTT. It codes for CASSPGQIWATNQPQHF.

This clonotype was detected ten times or more. The chain combines TRBV2 with TRBJ2-3; D possibly corresponds to TRBD2 (6 bases). CDR3 size: 13 residues. Germline V gene lookup returns CDR1 SNHLY and CDR2 FYNNEI. Trimming cost V 6 bases and J 2 bases, with 9 bases left between them. CDR3 coding DNA: TGTGCCAGCAGAGCGGGCTTCACAGATACGCAGTATTTT. It translates to CASRAGFTDTQYF.

The chain uses TRBV11-2 and TRBJ2-1, with TRBD2 matching over 9 bases. The CDR3 loop spans 15 amino acids. J was trimmed by 8 bases and V by 1 base; bases with no gene match: 6. Germline V gene lookup returns CDR1 SGHAT and CDR2 FQNNGV. The CDR3 protein is CASSLGFSGSYEQFF. DNA of the CDR3: TGTGCCAGCAGCTTAGGATTTAGCGGGAGTTATGAGCAGTTCTTC.

The chain is built from TRBV5-5 and TRBJ1-2, with D possibly being TRBD1 (6 bases). The CDR3 length is 14 residues. The V end was cut by 1 base, the J end by 4 bases, with 11 bases between. CDR1 is SGHKS and CDR2 is YYEKEE in the germline V gene (reference sequence). The DNA for the CDR3 is TGTGCCAGCAGCTTGAGGGTGGGGGCCTATGGCTACACCTTC. It codes for CASSLRVGAYGYTF. Looking up the rest from reference TRBV5-5 and TRBJ1-2 gives the full variable domain: DAGVTQSPTHLIKTRGQQVTLRCSPISGHKSVSWYQQVLGQGPQFIFQYYEKEERGRGNFPDRFSARQFPNYSSELNVNALLLGDSALYLCASSLRVGAYGYTFGSGTRLTVV.

This chain links TRBV29-1 with TRBJ2-1; D ambiguous. CDR1 is SQVTM, CDR2 ANQGSEA, per germline. This CDR3 contains 15 residues. Trimming cost V 2 bases and J 1 base, with 12 bases left between them. In DNA, the CDR3 is TGCAGCGTTGAAAAGAGGCCTGCTTCCTACAATGAGCAGTTCTTC. Amino acid sequence: CSVEKRPASYNEQFF.

This clonotype was found once. A much larger clone is a single base away; this may be a read error. The CDR3 region has the DNA TGTGCCAGCAGCGCCGTTTGGGGAGTCGCTGGGGAGCTGTTTTTT. Its protein product is CASSAVWGVAGELFF. The chain couples TRBV14 to TRBJ2-2, with a weak D call TRBD2 (5 bases). The CDR3 covers 15 residues. Germline assignment: CDR1 SGHDN and CDR2 FVKESK. The germline V and J ends were trimmed by 5 bases and 8 bases, with 18 bases remaining between them.

This clonotype has a count of ten or more. The rearrangement joins TRBV12-5 to TRBJ1-2; D call uncertain. The V gene's germline CDR1 is LGHNT and CDR2 FRNRAP. The CDR3 extends over 12 amino acids. With 2 bases removed from V and 6 bases from J, the gap between germline ends came to 7 bases. For the CDR3, the DNA is TGTGCTAGTGGTTTGCTGGGGAATGGCTACACCTTC. As protein: CASGLLGNGYTF.

This clonotype was detected only a few times. The chain joins TRBV20-1 to TRBJ2-1; TRBD2 matches 9 bases. Unmatched junction bases numbered 14, after V lost 3 bases and J lost 8 bases. CDR1 and CDR2 (germline): DFQATT, SNEGSKA (reference sequence). CDR3 length: 16 residues. The CDR3 sequence is CSASGGKREVVDEQFF. For the CDR3, the DNA is TGCAGTGCTAGCGGCGGGAAGCGGGAGGTGGTGGATGAGCAGTTCTTC.

The J gene is TRBJ2-7, the V gene TRBV6-1; D may be TRBD2 (6 bases). The V end was cut by 4 bases, the J end by 0 bases, with 13 bases between. Germline V lookup: CDR1 MNHNS, CDR2 SASEGT. The length of the CDR3 is 15 residues. The CDR3 nucleotides read TGTGCCAGCAGTGTTAGCGGCAGCTCCTCCTACGAGCAGTACTTC. Amino acids: CASSVSGSSSYEQYF.

The rearrangement joins TRBV11-2 to TRBJ2-2; D uncertain. CDR1 is SGHAT, CDR2 FQNNGV, per germline. Trimming removed 8 bases at V and 5 bases at J, with 15 bases between. CDR3 length: 14 amino acids. The CDR3 reads CASGSIKRTGELFF. DNA for the CDR3: TGTGCCAGCGGTTCAATCAAAAGAACCGGGGAGCTGTTTTTT.

V gene TRBV7-2 combines with J gene TRBJ2-7, with TRBD1 identical over 8 bases. J was trimmed by 6 bases and V by 1 base; bases with no gene match: 5. Germline V gives CDR1 SGHTA, CDR2 FQGNSA. This CDR3 contains 14 residues. The CDR3 protein is CASSLGQGLSEQYF. The CDR3 region has the DNA TGTGCCAGCAGCTTAGGACAGGGGCTAAGCGAGCAGTACTTC.

J is TRBJ2-3 and V is TRBV9; D ambiguous. Trimming pared 8 bases from V and 4 bases from J, leaving 17 bases between. The CDR3 runs 14 residues. Looked up from germline, CDR1 is SGDLS and CDR2 is YYNGEE. This CDR3 reads CASSVQDAADTQYF. The CDR3 nucleotides read TGTGCCAGTTCGGTTCAAGACGCGGCAGATACGCAGTATTTT.

As for this clonotype: This may arise from a read error, as a much more abundant clone is one base away. The chain has TRBV12-3 or TRBV12-4 and TRBJ1-1; D not certain. CDR3 length equals 14 residues. The CDR3 DNA reads as TGTGCCAGCAGCCTCAGTGCAGGAAACACTGAAACTTTCTTT. Protein product: CASSLSAGNTETFF.

This clonotype has only a few counts. V usage is TRBV18 and J usage is TRBJ1-4; D may be TRBD1 (5 bases). This CDR3 has 15 residues. Deletions cut 4 bases from V and 8 bases from J, with 17 bases between. The germline CDR1 and CDR2 sequences are KGHSH and LQKENI. DNA for the CDR3: TGTGCCAGCTCACGACCTCTGGGGCTCCGGGAAAAACTGTTTTTT. Protein: CASSRPLGLREKLFF.

This chain connects TRBV5-1 to TRBJ2-3; the D gene could be TRBD1 or TRBD2 (5 bases each). Germline values: CDR1 SGHRS, CDR2 YFSETQ. The CDR3 loop spans 17 amino acids. V dropped 5 bases and J dropped 1 base, with 20 bases sitting between them. In DNA form, the CDR3 reads TGCGCCAGCAGTACCGGGACGGCGTACACAGGCACAGATACGCAGTATTTT. This gives the protein CASSTGTAYTGTDTQYF.

The V call is TRBV2, the J call TRBJ1-3; 7 bases are shared with TRBD1. The germline gives CDR1 SNHLY, CDR2 FYNNEI. Trimming cost V 6 bases and J 0 bases; bases outside gene matches: 5. The CDR3 has 15 amino acids. The CDR3 loop is CASRADRVSGNTIYF. In DNA, the CDR3 is TGTGCCAGCAGAGCCGACAGGGTCTCTGGAAACACCATATATTTT.

The rearrangement links TRBV25-1 to TRBJ2-1; 7 nucleotides align to TRBD1. V shed 4 bases and J 6 bases; nucleotides not matched to a gene: 15. Germline loops: CDR1 MGHDK, CDR2 SYGVNS. The CDR3 length is 17 residues. CDR3: CASSADPHRGSSNEQFF. CDR3 coding DNA: TGTGCCAGCAGTGCCGACCCGCACAGGGGAAGTTCCAATGAGCAGTTCTTC.

This clonotype was seen a handful of times. CDR3 amino acids: CASSKDIPTYEQYF. The CDR3 DNA reads as TGTGCCAGCAGCAAAGACATTCCCACCTACGAGCAGTACTTC. The genes are TRBV7-9 and TRBJ2-7, with unresolved D. CDR1 is SEHNR, CDR2 FQNEAQ, per germline (reference sequence). The CDR3 length is 14 residues. The ends were cut back, 5 bases at V and 2 bases at J, with 13 bases in the middle.

CDR3 in DNA: TGTGCCAGCAGTGAAGCCCAGGGTAGGAGAGGGCACACTGAAGCTTTCTTT. Its protein is CASSEAQGRRGHTEAFF. The chain joins TRBV25-1 to TRBJ1-1, with D perhaps matching TRBD1 (5 bases). The germline V and J ends were trimmed by 2 bases and 3 bases, with 19 bases remaining between them. The CDR3 totals 17 residues. CDR1 and CDR2 from the germline V gene are MGHDK and SYGVNS.

In the case of this clonotype: This likely stems from a read error, as it lies one base from a far larger clone. The rearrangement links TRBV27 to TRBJ1-5, with D unclear. CDR1 and CDR2 (germline): MNHEY, SMNVEV (reference sequence). This CDR3 is built from 13 residues. The CDR3 DNA is TGTGCCAGCAGTTTAGTATCCAATCATCCCCAGCATTTT. Amino acid sequence: CASSLVSNHPQHF.

This clonotype was picked up many times. The genes are TRBV20-1 and TRBJ2-7; D is possibly TRBD1 or TRBD2 (6 bases each). V was pared by 0 bases and J by 6 bases, with 24 bases between. The CDR3 has 17 residues. From germline, CDR1 is DFQATT and CDR2 SNEGSKA (reference sequence). CDR3 sequence reads: CSARDKSGFRRGTEQYF. For the CDR3, the DNA is TGCAGTGCTAGAGATAAGAGCGGGTTCCGGAGGGGGACCGAGCAGTACTTC.

The chain uses TRBV10-3 and TRBJ1-3; maybe TRBD1 (5 bases). Deletions cut 6 bases from V and 1 base from J, with 13 bases between. This CDR3 region has 15 residues. The germline CDR1 and CDR2 sequences are ENHRY and SYGVKD. The CDR3 sequence is CAIRTLGVSGNTIYF. The CDR3 DNA follows: TGTGCCATCAGGACCCTAGGGGTTTCTGGAAACACCATATATTTT.

This clonotype showed up just a few times. V is TRBV20-1 and J is TRBJ1-5; a possible D gene is TRBD1 (6 bases). Trimming cost V 1 base and J 3 bases, with 13 bases left between them. CDR1 is DFQATT, CDR2 SNEGSKA, per germline (reference sequence). The CDR3 spans 15 residues. The CDR3 nucleotides read TGCAGTGCTAGAGCAGGGGTTATGAACAATCAGCCCCAGCATTTT. Amino acids: CSARAGVMNNQPQHF.